These T cell receptor beta chains were read from a single sample in a study of cytomegalovirus exposure and HLA in healthy donors. Profiling relied on immunoSEQ multiplex PCR, and the TCRdb table lists in-frame clones only, not all of them. The sample lists 250,000 to 350,000 clones; 86% were seen once. Material: PBMCs. The receptors derive from a man aged 40-49 years in good health and CMV-seropositive. CDR3s include the opening cysteine and the closing phenylalanine or tryptophan. Fields, in order: D gene, V gene, J gene, clone size, CDR3 DNA, CDR3 protein. D genes are given only for firm matches. Size is stated for part of the rows, as once, few or many counts, or as a class when the clone is expanded.

TRBD1	TRBV19	TRBJ1-2	once	TGTGCCAGTAGTACCTCGGGACAGATTTCTCGCTATGGCTACACCTTC	CASSTSGQISRYGYTF
TRBD2	TRBV5-4	TRBJ2-2	NA	TGTGCCAGCAGCCTCGGCGGGGGAAGAAGCACCGGGGAGCTGTTTTTT	CASSLGGGRSTGELFF
NA	TRBV4-1	TRBJ1-3	NA	TGCGCCAGCAGCCAAGATGGGGGGGGCTCTGGAAACACCATATATTTT	CASSQDGGGSGNTIYF
NA	TRBV6-6	TRBJ1-2	NA	TGTGCCAGCAGAGAAATGCAGGGGACCTATGGCTACACCTTC	CASREMQGTYGYTF
TRBD1	TRBV25-1	TRBJ2-2	NA	TGTGCCAGCAGTGGGGACAGGGGTAGAGCTTCGAACACCGGGGAGCTGTTTTTT	CASSGDRGRASNTGELFF
TRBD2	TRBV19	TRBJ2-5	NA	TGTGCCAGTAGTATAGATCTGACTAGCGGGAGAAGGGAGACCCAGTACTTC	CASSIDLTSGRRETQYF
TRBD2	TRBV30	TRBJ2-3	NA	TGTGCCTGGAGTTGGACGGGAGGAGGCACAGATACGCAGTATTTT	CAWSWTGGGTDTQYF
NA	TRBV6-1	TRBJ2-2	once	TGTGCCAGCAGTCCCCGACTAGTCCCCGGGGAGCTGTTTTTT	CASSPRLVPGELFF
NA	TRBV7-2	TRBJ2-7	NA	TGTGCCAGCAGCTTTGAACAGGGTTTCGAGCAGTACTTC	CASSFEQGFEQYF
NA	TRBV2	TRBJ2-1	NA	TGTGCCAGCAGTGAGTTGGGCGGAGGCTCGGGCAATGAGCAGTTCTTC	CASSELGGGSGNEQFF
NA	TRBV2	TRBJ2-5	NA	TGTGCCAGCAATTGGCGGGAGACCCAGTACTTC	CASNWRETQYF
TRBD1	TRBV5-1	TRBJ1-4	once	TGCGCCAGCAGCTTTAACCTCGGGGGACAGGATTTAAATGAAAAACTGTTTTTT	CASSFNLGGQDLNEKLFF
TRBD2	TRBV9	TRBJ2-1	NA	TGTGCCAGCAGCGTAGGGGGGACTAGTGATAATGAGCAGTTCTTC	CASSVGGTSDNEQFF
NA	TRBV25-1	TRBJ1-2	NA	TGTGCCAGCAGTGAATTCAACAGTATCTTCTATGGCTACACCTTC	CASSEFNSIFYGYTF
TRBD1	TRBV5-1	TRBJ2-4	NA	TGCGCCAGCAGCGGGGACAGCGGAGGTCAGTACTTC	CASSGDSGGQYF
NA	TRBV11-2	TRBJ1-2	NA	TGTGCCAGCAGCTCTCGCCGGGGATCGGGGATAGGCTACACCTTC	CASSSRRGSGIGYTF
TRBD1	TRBV11-3	TRBJ1-2	NA	TGTGCCAGCAGCTTAGAGGGACAGGGACTTATTAACTATGGCTACACCTTC	CASSLEGQGLINYGYTF
NA	TRBV5-1	TRBJ2-6	NA	TGCGCCAGCAGCTCAACCCCGACAGCACGCTCTGGGGCCAACGTCCTGACTTTC	CASSSTPTARSGANVLTF
TRBD1	TRBV28	TRBJ1-3	NA	TGTGCCAGCAGTTCTGCAGGGGGCTCTGGAAACACCATATATTTT	CASSSAGGSGNTIYF
NA	TRBV5-6	TRBJ2-6	few	TGTGCCAGCAGCTGGCTGTATTCGGGGGCCAACGTCCTGACTTTC	CASSWLYSGANVLTF